This entry lists 10 T cell receptor beta chains sequenced from one sample in a study of post-analysis software for immune sequencing data. Study conclusions and caveats: The five TRBV segments detected at higher frequency in patients than in controls included TRBV5-6, TRBV5-1 and TRBV20-1.

These receptors have no identified antigens. Every TCR beta cDNA library bore unique molecular identifiers. TCRdb independently ran MiXCR on the PCR reads; one entry per CDR3 protein. The sample lists approximately 570,000 distinct CDR3 sequences, around 47% occurring once. The sample taken for sequencing was blood. The receptors stem from a girl aged 5 to 17 with multiple sclerosis.

The rearrangement links TRBV4-1 to TRBJ2-7; the D gene is possibly TRBD2 (6 bases). Germline V gene data show CDR1 as MGHRA and CDR2 as YSYEKL. The CDR3 has 15 residues. Trimming stripped 3 bases from V and 4 bases from J, with 16 bases between. In DNA, the CDR3 is TGCGCCAGCAGCCAGGATCTCCGGGAGACTTACGAGCAGTACTTC. Protein: CASSQDLRETYEQYF.

V usage is TRBV12-3 or TRBV12-4 and J usage is TRBJ1-2, with D tentatively TRBD1 (5 bases). The CDR3 spans 12 residues. V was clipped by 5 bases and J by 8 bases, with 12 bases between them. CDR3 loop: CASSLGHQGYTF. The DNA of the CDR3 is TGTGCCAGCAGTCTAGGACATCAAGGCTACACCTTC.

The chain employs TRBV9 and TRBJ2-1; possible D gene TRBD1, 6 bases. V lost 7 bases and J 6 bases, leaving 11 bases between the germline ends. The germline CDR1 and CDR2 sequences are SGDLS and YYNGEE. This CDR3 has 12 amino acids. DNA for the CDR3: TGTGCCAGCGGTAGGACAGCCAATGAGCAGTTCTTC. Amino acid sequence: CASGRTANEQFF.

The chain employs TRBV11-1 and TRBJ2-3, with TRBD2 as a possible D gene (5 bases). V lost 4 bases to trimming and J lost 14 bases, with 13 bases between them. The CDR3 totals 11 residues. Per the germline V gene, CDR1 is SGHAT and CDR2 is FQDESV (reference sequence). The CDR3 bases are TGTGCCAGCAGCTCGGGCGGGCCCTGGTATTTT. It encodes CASSSGGPWYF.

This clonotype has just a few counts. The chain combines TRBV5-1 with TRBJ2-1; D is tentatively TRBD1 or TRBD2 (5 bases each). This CDR3 is 17 amino acids long. Germline assignment: CDR1 SGHRS and CDR2 YFSETQ. Trimming removed 0 bases at V and 0 bases at J, with 13 bases between. The CDR3 DNA reads TGCGCCAGCAGCTTGGACTCTGTGGGACGCTCCTACAATGAGCAGTTCTTC. Translated, it gives CASSLDSVGRSYNEQFF. The full variable domain, with the rest looked up from reference TRBV5-1 and TRBJ2-1, is KAGVTQTPRYLIKTRGQQVTLSCSPISGHRSVSWYQQTPGQGLQFLFEYFSETQRNKGNFPGRFSGRQFSNSRSEMNVSTLELGDSALYLCASSLDSVGRSYNEQFFGPGTRLTVL.

The V and J genes are TRBV12-3 or TRBV12-4 and TRBJ2-5, with D maybe TRBD2 (6 bases). The germline V and J ends were trimmed by 4 bases and 3 bases, with 9 bases remaining between them. The CDR3 runs to 13 residues. The CDR3: CASSSTRKETQYF. The CDR3 bases are TGTGCCAGCAGTTCGACTAGGAAAGAGACCCAGTACTTC.

J is TRBJ2-5 and V is TRBV11-2; 13 positions match TRBD2. Trimming took 5 bases from V and 11 from J; bases not matched to a gene: 11. This CDR3 has 15 amino acids. In germline, CDR1 is SGHAT, CDR2 FQNNGV. The CDR3 region is CASSPPGLAGKEQYF. The CDR3 bases are TGTGCCAGCAGCCCGCCGGGACTAGCGGGGAAAGAGCAGTACTTC.

This chain joins TRBV20-1 and TRBJ2-5; 10 bases fit TRBD2. V shed 6 bases, J shed 1 base, and the junction held 8 bases outside the gene matches. CDR1 and CDR2 (germline): DFQATT, SNEGSKA (reference sequence). CDR3 size: 15 residues. CDR3 protein: CSAARSGGAQETQYF. In nucleotides, the CDR3 is TGCAGTGCCGCGCGCAGCGGGGGGGCCCAAGAGACCCAGTACTTC.

This chain uses TRBV20-1 with TRBJ2-6; 8 nucleotides align to TRBD1. Germline lookup yields CDR1 DFQATT and CDR2 SNEGSKA (reference sequence). The ends lost 6 bases at V and 0 bases at J; junction bases unmatched: 10. The CDR3 length is 17 residues. The CDR3 region has the DNA TGCAGTGCCAGACCCACAGGGGGTTCCTCTGGGGCCAACGTCCTGACTTTC. It encodes CSARPTGGSSGANVLTF.

V usage is TRBV5-1 and J usage is TRBJ1-2; D not certain. The ends were cut back, 7 bases at V and 5 bases at J, with 9 bases in the middle. CDR3 length: 11 residues. Germline assignment: CDR1 SGHRS and CDR2 YFSETQ. The CDR3 protein is CASPTRYGYTF. DNA for the CDR3: TGCGCCAGCCCGACACGTTATGGCTACACCTTC. The entire variable domain, with the rest obtained from reference TRBV5-1 and TRBJ1-2, is as follows: KAGVTQTPRYLIKTRGQQVTLSCSPISGHRSVSWYQQTPGQGLQFLFEYFSETQRNKGNFPGRFSGRQFSNSRSEMNVSTLELGDSALYLCASPTRYGYTFGSGTRLTVV.